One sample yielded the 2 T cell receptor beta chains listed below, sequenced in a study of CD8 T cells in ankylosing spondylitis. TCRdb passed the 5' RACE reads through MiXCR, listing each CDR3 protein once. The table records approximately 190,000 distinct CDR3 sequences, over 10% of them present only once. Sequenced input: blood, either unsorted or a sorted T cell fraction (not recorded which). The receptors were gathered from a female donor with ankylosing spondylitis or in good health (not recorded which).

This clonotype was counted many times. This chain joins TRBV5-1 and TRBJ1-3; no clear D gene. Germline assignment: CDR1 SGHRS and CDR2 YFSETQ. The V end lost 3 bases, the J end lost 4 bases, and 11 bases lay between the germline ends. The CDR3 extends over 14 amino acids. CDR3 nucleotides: TGCGCCAGCAGCTCCACGGGCCAAGGAAACACCATATATTTT. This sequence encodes CASSSTGQGNTIYF.

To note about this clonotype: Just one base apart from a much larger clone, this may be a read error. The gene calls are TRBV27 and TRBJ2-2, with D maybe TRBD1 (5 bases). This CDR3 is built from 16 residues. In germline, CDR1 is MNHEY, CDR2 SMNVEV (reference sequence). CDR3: CAGSHGRTGNTGELFF. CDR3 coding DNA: TGTGCCGGCAGCCACGGGCGCACAGGAAACACCGGGGAGCTGTTTTTT.